This T cell receptor beta chain was sequenced during a study of T cells in Graves' hyperthyroidism and ophthalmopathy. Looking at the study overall: Peripheral blood samples were taken at initial diagnosis, prior to any treatment.

Template material for amplifying TCR beta CDR3 regions consisted of RNA transcripts. First-round RT-PCR with HTBI primers amplified the TCR CDR3 region. TCRdb redid the calling of the multiplex PCR reads with MiXCR, one entry per CDR3 protein. Of a few hundred thousand distinct CDR3 sequences in the sample, roughly 20% were seen once. CDR3 length: 14 amino acids. CDR1 and CDR2 (germline): MNHEY, SMNVEV (reference sequence). After removal of 3 bases from V and 4 bases from J, the junction contained 2 bases not matched to a gene. General study results and limits: Blood shared most expanded thyroid clonotypes above 0.001.

This clonotype has just a few counts. As yet, its antigen is unknown. Newly diagnosed hyperthyroidism, duration under 2 months, in patients aged 18 to 65. Based on clinical symptoms, serum thyroxine and TRAb, thyroid ultrasound and orbital computed tomography, diagnoses were reached. Sequencing was carried out using blood. The sequence was obtained from a man younger than 35 with Graves' hyperthyroidism. The chain employs TRBV27 and TRBJ2-2; 7 positions match TRBD2. For the CDR3, the DNA is TGTGCCAGCAGTTTTCGACTAGCCACCGGGGAGCTGTTTTTT. It is translated as CASSFRLATGELFF.